This T cell receptor beta chain is from a study of cytomegalovirus exposure and HLA in healthy donors. PCR primers comprised 60 Vbeta and 13 Jbeta primers. Profiling relied on immunoSEQ multiplex PCR, and the TCRdb table lists in-frame clones only, not all of them. The sample carries roughly 99,000 clones, 74% recorded once. Notes on this clone: Its antigen is undetermined.

The CDR3 has 14 amino acids. V was shortened by 1 base and J by 2 bases, with 6 bases between the two germline ends. CDR1 is SEHNR, CDR2 FQNEAQ, per germline (reference sequence). Study-wide results and caveats: In a later analysis, parvovirus B19, influenza, CMV and Epstein-Barr virus appeared linked to several top co-occurrence clusters.

The rearrangement uses TRBV7-9 and TRBJ1-5; possibly TRBD1 for D (5 bases). Sample: PBMCs. The clonotype originates from a male donor in good health and CMV-seronegative. The CDR3 is CASSLEQGNQPQHF. CDR3 DNA sequence: TGTGCCAGCAGCTTAGAACAGGGCAATCAGCCCCAGCATTTT.